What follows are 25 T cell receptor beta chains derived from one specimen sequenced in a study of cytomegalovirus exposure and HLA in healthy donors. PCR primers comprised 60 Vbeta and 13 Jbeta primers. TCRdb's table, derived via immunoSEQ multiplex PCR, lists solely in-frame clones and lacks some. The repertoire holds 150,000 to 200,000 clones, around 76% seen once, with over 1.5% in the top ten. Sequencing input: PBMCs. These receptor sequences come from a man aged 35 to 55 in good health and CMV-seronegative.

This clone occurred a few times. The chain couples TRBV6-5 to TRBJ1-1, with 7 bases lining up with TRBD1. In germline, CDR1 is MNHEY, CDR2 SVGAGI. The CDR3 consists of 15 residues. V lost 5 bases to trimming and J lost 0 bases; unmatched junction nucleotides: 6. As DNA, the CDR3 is TGTGCCAGCAGTCAGACCAGGGGGGTGAACACTGAAGCTTTCTTT. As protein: CASSQTRGVNTEAFF.

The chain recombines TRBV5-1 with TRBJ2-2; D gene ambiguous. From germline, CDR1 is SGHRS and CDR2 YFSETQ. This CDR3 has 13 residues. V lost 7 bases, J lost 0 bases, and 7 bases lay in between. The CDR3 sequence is CASGAANTGELFF. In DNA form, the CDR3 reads TGCGCCAGCGGAGCCGCGAACACCGGGGAGCTGTTTTTT.

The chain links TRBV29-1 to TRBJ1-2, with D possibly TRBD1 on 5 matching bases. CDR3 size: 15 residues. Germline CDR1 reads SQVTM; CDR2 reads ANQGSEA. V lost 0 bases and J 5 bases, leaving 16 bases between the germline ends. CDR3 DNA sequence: TGCAGCGTTGAAGATCGGGGGAGGGGAGAGTATGGCTACACCTTC. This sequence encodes CSVEDRGRGEYGYTF.

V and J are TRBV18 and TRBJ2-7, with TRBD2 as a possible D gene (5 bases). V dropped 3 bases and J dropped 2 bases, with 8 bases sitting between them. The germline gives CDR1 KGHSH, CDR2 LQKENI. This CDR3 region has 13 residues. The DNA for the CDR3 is TGTGCCAGCTCACCCGGGCGGGCCTACGAGCAGTACTTC. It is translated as CASSPGRAYEQYF.

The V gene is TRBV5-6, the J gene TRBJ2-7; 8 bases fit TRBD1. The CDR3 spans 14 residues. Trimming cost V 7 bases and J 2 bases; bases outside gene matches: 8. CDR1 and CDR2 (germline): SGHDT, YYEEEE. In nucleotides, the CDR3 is TGTGCCAGCCGCGCCAGGGGGCGCACCTACGAGCAGTACTTC. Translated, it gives CASRARGRTYEQYF.

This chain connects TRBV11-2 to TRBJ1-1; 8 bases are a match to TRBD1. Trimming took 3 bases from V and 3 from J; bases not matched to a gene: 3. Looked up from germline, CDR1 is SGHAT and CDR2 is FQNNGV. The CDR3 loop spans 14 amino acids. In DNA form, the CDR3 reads TGTGCCAGCAGCTTGGACAGGGAGGACACTGAAGCTTTCTTT. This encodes CASSLDREDTEAFF.

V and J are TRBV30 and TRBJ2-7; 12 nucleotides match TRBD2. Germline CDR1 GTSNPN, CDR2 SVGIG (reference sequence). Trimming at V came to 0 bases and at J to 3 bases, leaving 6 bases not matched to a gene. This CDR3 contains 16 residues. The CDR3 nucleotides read TGTGCCTGGAGTGTAGGCGGACTAGCGGGGCACTACGAGCAGTACTTC. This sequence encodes CAWSVGGLAGHYEQYF.

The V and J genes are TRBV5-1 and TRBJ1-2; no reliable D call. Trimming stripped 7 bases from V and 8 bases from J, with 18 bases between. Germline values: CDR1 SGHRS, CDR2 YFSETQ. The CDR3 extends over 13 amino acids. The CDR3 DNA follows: TGCGCCAGCGGCATGGGGAGATCGGGGGGCTACACCTTC. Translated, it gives CASGMGRSGGYTF.

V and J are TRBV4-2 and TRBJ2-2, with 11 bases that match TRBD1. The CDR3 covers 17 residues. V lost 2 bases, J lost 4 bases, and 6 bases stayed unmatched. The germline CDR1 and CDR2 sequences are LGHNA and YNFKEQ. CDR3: CASSQLGQGAGTGELFF. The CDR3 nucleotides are TGTGCCAGCAGCCAACTTGGACAGGGGGCGGGCACCGGGGAGCTGTTTTTT.

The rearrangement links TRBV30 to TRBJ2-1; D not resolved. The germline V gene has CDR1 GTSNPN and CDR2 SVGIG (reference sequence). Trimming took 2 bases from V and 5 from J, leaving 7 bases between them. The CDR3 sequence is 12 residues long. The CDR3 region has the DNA TGTGCCTGGAGTAATTTAAACAATGAGCAGTTCTTC. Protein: CAWSNLNNEQFF.

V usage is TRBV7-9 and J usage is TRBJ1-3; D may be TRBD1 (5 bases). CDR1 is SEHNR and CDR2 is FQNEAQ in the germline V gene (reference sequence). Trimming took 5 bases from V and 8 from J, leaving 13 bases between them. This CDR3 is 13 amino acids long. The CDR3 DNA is TGTGCCAGCAGCCTAGAGCAGGGTCACACCATATATTTT. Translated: CASSLEQGHTIYF.

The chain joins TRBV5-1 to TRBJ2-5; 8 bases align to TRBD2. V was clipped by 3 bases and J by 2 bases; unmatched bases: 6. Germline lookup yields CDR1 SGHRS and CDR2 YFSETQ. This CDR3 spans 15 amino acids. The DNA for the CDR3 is TGCGCCAGCAGCTACGGGAGCGGGGGTCAAGAGACCCAGTACTTC. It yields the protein CASSYGSGGQETQYF.

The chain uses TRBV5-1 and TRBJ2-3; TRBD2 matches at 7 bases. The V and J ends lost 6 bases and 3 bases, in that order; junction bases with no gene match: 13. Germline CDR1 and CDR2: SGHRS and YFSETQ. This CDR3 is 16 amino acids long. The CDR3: CASTRMAGEGTDTQYF. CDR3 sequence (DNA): TGCGCCAGCACCAGGATGGCGGGAGAGGGAACAGATACGCAGTATTTT.

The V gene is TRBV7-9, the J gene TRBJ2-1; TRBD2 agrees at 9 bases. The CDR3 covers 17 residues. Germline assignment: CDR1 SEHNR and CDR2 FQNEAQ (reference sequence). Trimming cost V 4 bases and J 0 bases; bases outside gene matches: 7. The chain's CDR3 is CASSSSSGSISYNEQFF. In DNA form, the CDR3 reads TGTGCCAGCAGCTCCAGTAGCGGGAGTATCTCCTACAATGAGCAGTTCTTC.

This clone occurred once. The CDR3 protein is CASSVGGWAQNTEQYF. The CDR3 nucleotides read TGTGCCAGCAGCGTAGGAGGGTGGGCGCAAAATACCGAGCAGTACTTC. V and J are TRBV9 and TRBJ2-7, with a weak D call TRBD2 (5 bases). V was shortened by 0 bases and J by 6 bases, with 19 bases between the two germline ends. The length of the CDR3 is 16 residues. CDR1 SGDLS and CDR2 YYNGEE come from the germline V gene. The whole variable domain, filled in from reference TRBV9 and TRBJ2-7, reads DSGVTQTPKHLITATGQRVTLRCSPRSGDLSVYWYQQSLDQGLQFLIQYYNGEERAKGNILERFSAQQFPDLHSELNLSSLELGDSALYFCASSVGGWAQNTEQYFGPGTRLTVT.

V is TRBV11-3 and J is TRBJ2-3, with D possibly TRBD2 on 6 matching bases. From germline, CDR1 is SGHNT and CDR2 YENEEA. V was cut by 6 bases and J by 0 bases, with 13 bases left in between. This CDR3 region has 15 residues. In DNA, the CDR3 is TGTGCCAGCAGGGGTATGGGGGGAAGCACAGATACGCAGTATTTT. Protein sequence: CASRGMGGSTDTQYF. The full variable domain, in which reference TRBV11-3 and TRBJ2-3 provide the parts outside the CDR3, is EAGVVQSPRYKIIEKKQPVAFWCNPISGHNTLYWYLQNLGQGPELLIRYENEEAVDDSQLPKDRFSAERLKGVDSTLKIQPAELGDSAVYLCASRGMGGSTDTQYFGPGTRLTVL.

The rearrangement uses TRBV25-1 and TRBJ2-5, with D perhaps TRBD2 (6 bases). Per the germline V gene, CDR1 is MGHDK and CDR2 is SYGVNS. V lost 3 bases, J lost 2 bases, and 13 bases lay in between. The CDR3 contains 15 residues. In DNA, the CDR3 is TGTGCCAGCAGTGATTTTGGGAGGCCACAAGAGACCCAGTACTTC. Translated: CASSDFGRPQETQYF.

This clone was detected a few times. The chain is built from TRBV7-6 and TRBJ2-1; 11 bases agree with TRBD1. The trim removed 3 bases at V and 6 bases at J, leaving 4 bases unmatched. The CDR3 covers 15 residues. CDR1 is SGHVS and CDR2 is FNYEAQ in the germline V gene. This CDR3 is CASSFGTGGSNEQFF. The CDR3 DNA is TGTGCCAGCAGCTTTGGGACAGGGGGGTCCAATGAGCAGTTCTTC.

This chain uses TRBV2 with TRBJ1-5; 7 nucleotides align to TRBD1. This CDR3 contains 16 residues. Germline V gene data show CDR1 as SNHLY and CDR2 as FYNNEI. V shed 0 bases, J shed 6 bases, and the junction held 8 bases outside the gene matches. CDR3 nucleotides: TGTGCCAGCAGTGAAGCGGTCAGGGGGAAAGGTCAGCCCCAGCATTTT. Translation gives CASSEAVRGKGQPQHF.

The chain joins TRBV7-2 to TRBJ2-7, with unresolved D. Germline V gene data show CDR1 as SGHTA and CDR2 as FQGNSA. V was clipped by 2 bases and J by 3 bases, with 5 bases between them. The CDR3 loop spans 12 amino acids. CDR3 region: CASSLPYYEQYF. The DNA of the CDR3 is TGTGCCAGCAGCTTACCCTACTACGAGCAGTACTTC.

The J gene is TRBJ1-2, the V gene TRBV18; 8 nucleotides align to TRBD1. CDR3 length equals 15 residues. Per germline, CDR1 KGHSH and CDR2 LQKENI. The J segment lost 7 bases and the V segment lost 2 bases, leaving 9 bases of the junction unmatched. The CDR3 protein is CASSPSGQVRGGYTF. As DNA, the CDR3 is TGTGCCAGCTCACCATCGGGACAGGTTCGGGGTGGCTACACCTTC.

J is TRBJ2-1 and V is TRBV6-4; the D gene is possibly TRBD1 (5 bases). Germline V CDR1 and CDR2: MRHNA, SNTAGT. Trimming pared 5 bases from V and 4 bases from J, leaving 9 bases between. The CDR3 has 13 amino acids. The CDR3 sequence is CASSHRQYNEQFF. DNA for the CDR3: TGTGCCAGCAGTCATAGACAGTACAATGAGCAGTTCTTC.

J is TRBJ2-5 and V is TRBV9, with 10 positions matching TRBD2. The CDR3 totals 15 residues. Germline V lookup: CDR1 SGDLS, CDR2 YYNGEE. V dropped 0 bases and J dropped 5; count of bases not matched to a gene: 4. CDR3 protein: CASSVGDSGRETQYF. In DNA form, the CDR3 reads TGTGCCAGCAGCGTAGGGGATAGCGGGAGGGAGACCCAGTACTTC.

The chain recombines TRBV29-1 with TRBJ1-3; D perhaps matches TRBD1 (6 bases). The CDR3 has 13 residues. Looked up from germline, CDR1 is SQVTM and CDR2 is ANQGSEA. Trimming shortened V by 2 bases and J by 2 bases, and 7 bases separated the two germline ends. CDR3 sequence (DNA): TGCAGCGTTGAACACAGGGCTGGAAACACCATATATTTT. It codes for CSVEHRAGNTIYF. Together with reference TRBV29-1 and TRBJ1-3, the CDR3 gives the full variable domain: SAVISQKPSRDICQRGTSLTIQCQVDSQVTMMFWYRQQPGQSLTLIATANQGSEATYESGFVIDKFPISRPNLTFSTLTVSNMSPEDSSIYLCSVEHRAGNTIYFGEGSWLTVV.

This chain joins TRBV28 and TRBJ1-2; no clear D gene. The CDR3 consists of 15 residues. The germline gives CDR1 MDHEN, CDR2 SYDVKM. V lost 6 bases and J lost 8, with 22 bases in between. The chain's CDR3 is CASRFQDGSYRGYTF. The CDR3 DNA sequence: TGTGCCAGCAGATTCCAGGACGGGAGTTATCGGGGCTACACCTTC.